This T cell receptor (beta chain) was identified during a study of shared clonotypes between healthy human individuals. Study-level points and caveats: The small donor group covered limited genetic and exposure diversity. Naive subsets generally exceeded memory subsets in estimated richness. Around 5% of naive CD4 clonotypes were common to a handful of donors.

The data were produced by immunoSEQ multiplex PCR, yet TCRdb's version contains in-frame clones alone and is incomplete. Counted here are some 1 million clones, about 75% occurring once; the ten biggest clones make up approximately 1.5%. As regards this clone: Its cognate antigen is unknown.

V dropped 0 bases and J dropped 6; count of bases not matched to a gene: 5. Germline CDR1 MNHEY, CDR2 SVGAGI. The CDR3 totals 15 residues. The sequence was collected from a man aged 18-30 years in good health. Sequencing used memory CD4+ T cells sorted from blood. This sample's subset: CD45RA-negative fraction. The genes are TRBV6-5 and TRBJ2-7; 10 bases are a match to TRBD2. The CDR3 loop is CASSYSISGRAEQYF. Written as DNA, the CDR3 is TGTGCCAGCAGTTACTCGATAAGCGGGAGGGCCGAGCAGTACTTC.